This is a list of T cell receptor beta chains from one sample in a study of control samples from healthy donors and cancer patients. Data came from immunoSEQ multiplex PCR; TCRdb stores just in-frame clones and leaves some out. The sample records 100,000 to 150,000 clones, more than 85% being singletons. The material sequenced was blood. These receptor sequences come from a man younger than 35 in good health. CDR3s leave out the opening cysteine and the closing phenylalanine or tryptophan.

TRBV10-1,TRBJ2-1,ASSDPSGRFNEQF
TRBV30,TRBJ1-2,AWSADGLANYGYT
TRBV5-6,TRBJ2-7,ASSTGDTYEQY
TRBV27,TRBJ2-5,ASSFSGGAGGETQY
TRBV11-2,TRBJ1-5,ASSRQGKNQPQH
TRBV2,TRBJ1-5,ASSDTRGNQPQH
TRBV29-1,TRBJ2-1,SVVRSRGNEQF
TRBV19,TRBJ1-6,ASQRTGQSNSPLH
TRBV28,TRBJ2-5,ASSRTGAETQY
TRBV5-1,TRBJ1-2,ASSTGAGQNYGYT
TRBV9,TRBJ2-7,ASSVEGTGAYGVYEQY
TRBV28,TRBJ2-7,ATDSGGSYEQY
TRBV6-6,TRBJ2-7,ASSRGTSGALKPYEQY
TRBV2,TRBJ2-2,ASSVVGTGELF